The rows below give T cell receptor beta chains drawn from one sample of a study of blood T cell repertoires in COVID-19. The data were produced by immunoSEQ multiplex PCR, yet TCRdb's version contains in-frame clones alone and is incomplete. The table has about 190,000 clones, 88% seen once. Sequencing input: peripheral blood. Receptors originate from a man aged 30 to 45 with acute or convalescent COVID-19. CDR3s include the opening cysteine and the closing phenylalanine or tryptophan. The order of the fields is V gene, D gene, J gene, clone size, CDR3 DNA, CDR3 protein. A D gene is named only where the DNA matches it firmly. The size entry is marked missing in some rows and otherwise reads once, few, many or a size class.

TRBV4-1,.,TRBJ2-7,few,TGCGCCAGCAGCCAAGGACCCGACAGCTCCTACGAGCAGTACTTC,CASSQGPDSSYEQYF
TRBV6-5,.,TRBJ1-2,.,TGTGCCAGCAGGGAGACAGGTCCTTACTATGGCTACACCTTC,CASRETGPYYGYTF
TRBV27,.,TRBJ1-6,once,TGTGCCAGCAGTTTAGCAGGGGTCTATAATTCACCCCTCCACTTT,CASSLAGVYNSPLHF
TRBV9,.,TRBJ2-7,.,TGTGCCAGCAGCGTAGAAAGCAGGGGAGATGGGGAGCAGTACTTC,CASSVESRGDGEQYF
TRBV5-1,TRBD1,TRBJ1-2,.,TGCGCCAGCAGCTGGGCCGGGACAGGGGACTATGGCTACACCTTC,CASSWAGTGDYGYTF
TRBV14,TRBD1,TRBJ1-4,.,TGTGCCAGCAGCCCCCAACCGGGACAGACTAATGAAAAACTGTTTTTT,CASSPQPGQTNEKLFF
TRBV6-1,TRBD1,TRBJ2-1,.,TGTGCCAGCAGTGAAGCCGCGGACAGGGAGAAGTTCTTC,CASSEAADREKFF
TRBV30,TRBD1,TRBJ1-6,.,TGTGCCCCACAGGGGACTAATTCACCCCTCCACTTT,CAPQGTNSPLHF
TRBV30,.,TRBJ1-2,.,TGTGCCTGGAGTAGTCACCGAGTCGGTGGCTACACCTTC,CAWSSHRVGGYTF
TRBV28,.,TRBJ1-5,.,TGTGCCAGCGGGGGCCTCGATAGCAATCAGCCCCAGCATTTT,CASGGLDSNQPQHF
TRBV7-2,TRBD2,TRBJ2-5,once,TGTGCCAGCAGCTTGGGTTGGCGGGAGCTCGGGGAGACCCAGTACTTC,CASSLGWRELGETQYF
TRBV7-8,TRBD1,TRBJ1-5,.,TGTGCCAGCAGCCCTCGGACAGGGAATAGCGCCCAGCATTTT,CASSPRTGNSAQHF
TRBV7-2,.,TRBJ2-5,few,TGTGCCAGCAGCTATAACGCCCCAGGGATGGGAGAGACCCAGTACTTC,CASSYNAPGMGETQYF
TRBV7-9,.,TRBJ1-2,once,TGTGCCAGCAGCCCCCTGGCGGGCCGGGATGGCTACACCTTC,CASSPLAGRDGYTF
TRBV10-3,.,TRBJ1-3,.,TGTGCCATCAGTGAGGGCAGCGTGTACTCTGGAAACACCATATATTTT,CAISEGSVYSGNTIYF
TRBV2,.,TRBJ1-4,.,TGTGCCAGCAGTGCAAGGGGGACTGAAAAACTGTTTTTT,CASSARGTEKLFF
TRBV6-5,.,TRBJ1-1,.,TGTGCCAGCAGTTACAAGGGACAGAACACTGAAGCTTTCTTT,CASSYKGQNTEAFF
TRBV7-9,TRBD1,TRBJ1-6,.,TGTGCCAGCAGCGACAGGGTGGGAAATTCACCCCTCCACTTT,CASSDRVGNSPLHF
TRBV7-8,.,TRBJ2-2,.,TGTGCCAGCAGCCGAGCTACGAACACCGGGGAGCTGTTTTTT,CASSRATNTGELFF
TRBV10-2,.,TRBJ2-2,.,TGCGCCAGCACCGACACCAACACCGGGGAGCTGTTTTTT,CASTDTNTGELFF
TRBV11-3,.,TRBJ1-3,.,TGTGCCAGCAGCTTACCGCGACAGGCCATGAGGGGAAACACCATATATTTT,CASSLPRQAMRGNTIYF
TRBV5-4,TRBD1,TRBJ1-2,.,TGTGCCAGCAGCCAGGACAGGGGAGAATATGGCTACACCTTC,CASSQDRGEYGYTF
TRBV28,.,TRBJ1-4,.,TGTGCCAGCAGTCTAGTTGGGGGGGAAAAACTGTTTTTT,CASSLVGGEKLFF
TRBV5-1,TRBD1,TRBJ1-1,.,TGCGCCAGCAGCTTGGCCGAACAGGGGAGGAACACTGAAGCTTTCTTT,CASSLAEQGRNTEAFF
TRBV18,.,TRBJ1-4,.,TGTGCCAGCTCACCAACGGAGGGACTGGATCTGTTTTTT,CASSPTEGLDLFF
TRBV2,TRBD2,TRBJ2-7,.,TGTGCCAGCAGTGAGCGCGGGAGGGTGGTCGAGCAGTACTTC,CASSERGRVVEQYF
TRBV18,.,TRBJ1-2,.,TGTGCCAGCTCACCACGGGCGGGTGATGTTAACTATGGCTACACCTTC,CASSPRAGDVNYGYTF
TRBV6-2/TRBV6-3,TRBD2,TRBJ2-3,.,TGTGCCAGCAGTCTCCAGCGGGGTAGCACAGATACGCAGTATTTT,CASSLQRGSTDTQYF
TRBV29-1,.,TRBJ1-5,.,TGCAGCGTTGGTGCAGGGGTCGGTCAGCCCCAGCATTTT,CSVGAGVGQPQHF
TRBV11-3,.,TRBJ1-1,.,TGTGCCAGCAGCCAGGGGTTTCGCGACACTGAAGCTTTCTTT,CASSQGFRDTEAFF
TRBV10-2,TRBD1,TRBJ1-3,once,TGCGCCAGCCGCACAGGGGTAATAGGAGACACCATATATTTT,CASRTGVIGDTIYF
TRBV19,TRBD1,TRBJ1-2,.,TGTGCCAGTAGTATCGGGACAGGCTCGGACTATGGCTACACCTTC,CASSIGTGSDYGYTF
TRBV29-1,.,TRBJ1-1,.,TGCAGCTCCAAGACAGCGAACACTGAAGCTTTCTTT,CSSKTANTEAFF
TRBV7-9,.,TRBJ1-2,.,TGTGCCAGCAGCTCCCGGGGGGAGTCGAACTATGGCTACACCTTC,CASSSRGESNYGYTF
TRBV5-4,TRBD2,TRBJ2-1,.,TGTGCCAGCAGCGGCCCACTAGCGGCCCATACCAATGAGCAGTTCTTC,CASSGPLAAHTNEQFF
TRBV24-1,.,TRBJ2-7,.,TGTGCCACCAGTGACCCCAGGACTCGGACCTACGAGCAGTACTTC,CATSDPRTRTYEQYF
TRBV5-4,TRBD1,TRBJ2-3,.,TGTGCCAGCAGCCAGGGACAGGGGAGTGGTACGCAGTATTTT,CASSQGQGSGTQYF
TRBV4-2,.,TRBJ1-4,.,TGTGCCAGCAGCCAAGGACTCCTTGCCGGGACTAATGAAAAACTGTTTTTT,CASSQGLLAGTNEKLFF
TRBV18,TRBD2,TRBJ2-1,.,TGTGCCAGCTCACCACCGGGACTAGCGGGAAGAGGTGAGCAGTTCTTC,CASSPPGLAGRGEQFF
TRBV3-1/TRBV3-2,.,TRBJ1-1,.,TGTGCCAGCAGCCACCCGTCGGGGGGTTGGACTGAAGCTTTCTTT,CASSHPSGGWTEAFF
TRBV10-3,TRBD1,TRBJ1-2,.,TGTGCCGCCAGGACAGGGGTCGGCTACACCTTC,CAARTGVGYTF
TRBV19,.,TRBJ2-6,.,TGTGCCAGTAGTATCAGCTCTGGGGCCAACGTCCTGACTTTC,CASSISSGANVLTF
TRBV5-1,.,TRBJ1-3,.,TGCGCCAGCAGCCCGGACATCTCTGGAAACACCATATATTTT,CASSPDISGNTIYF
TRBV19,.,TRBJ2-3,.,TGTGCCAGTAGTATAGAGCCGGGATTAGATACGCAGTATTTT,CASSIEPGLDTQYF
TRBV18,TRBD1,TRBJ1-2,.,TGTGCCAGCTCACCGGGACAGGGGGTTGGCTACACCTTC,CASSPGQGVGYTF
TRBV5-1,TRBD2,TRBJ2-1,once,TGCGCCAGCAGGGTGGCGGGAGGGCCGATAATCTTC,CASRVAGGPIIF